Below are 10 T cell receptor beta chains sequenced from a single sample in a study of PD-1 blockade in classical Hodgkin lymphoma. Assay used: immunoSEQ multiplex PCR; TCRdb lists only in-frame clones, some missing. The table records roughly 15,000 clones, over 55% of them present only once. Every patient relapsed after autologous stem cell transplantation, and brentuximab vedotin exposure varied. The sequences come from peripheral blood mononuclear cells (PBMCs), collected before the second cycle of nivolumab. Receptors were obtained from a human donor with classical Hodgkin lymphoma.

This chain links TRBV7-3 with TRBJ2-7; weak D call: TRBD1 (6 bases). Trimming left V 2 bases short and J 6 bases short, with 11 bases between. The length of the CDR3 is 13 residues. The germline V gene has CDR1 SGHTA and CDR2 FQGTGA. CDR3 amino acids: CASSLVGRGEQYF. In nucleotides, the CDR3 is TGTGCCAGCAGCTTAGTTGGCAGGGGCGAGCAGTACTTC. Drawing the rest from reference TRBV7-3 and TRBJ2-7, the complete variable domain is GAGVSQTPSNKVTEKGKYVELRCDPISGHTALYWYRQSLGQGPEFLIYFQGTGAADDSGLPNDRFFAVRPEGSVSTLKIQRTERGDSAVYLCASSLVGRGEQYFGPGTRLTVT.

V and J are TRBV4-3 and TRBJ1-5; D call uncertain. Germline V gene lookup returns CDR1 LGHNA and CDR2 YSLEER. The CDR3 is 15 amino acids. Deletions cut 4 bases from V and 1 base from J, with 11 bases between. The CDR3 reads CASSPQPHSNQPQHF. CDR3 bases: TGCGCCAGCAGCCCACAACCTCACAGCAATCAGCCCCAGCATTTT.

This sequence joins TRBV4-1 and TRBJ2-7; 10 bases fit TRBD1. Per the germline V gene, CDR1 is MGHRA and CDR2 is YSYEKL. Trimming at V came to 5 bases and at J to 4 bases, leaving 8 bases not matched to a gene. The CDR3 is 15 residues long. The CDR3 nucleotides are TGCGCCAGCAGCAGCGGACAGGGGGAAGGTTACGAGCAGTACTTC. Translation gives CASSSGQGEGYEQYF.

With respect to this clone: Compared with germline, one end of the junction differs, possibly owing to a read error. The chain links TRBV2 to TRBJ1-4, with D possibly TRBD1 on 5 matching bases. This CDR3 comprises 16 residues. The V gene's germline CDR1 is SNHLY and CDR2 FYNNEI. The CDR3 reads CVSSDSQGPRYEKLFF. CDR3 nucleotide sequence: TGTGTCAGCAGTGATTCCCAGGGTCCCCGGTACGAAAAACTGTTTTTT.

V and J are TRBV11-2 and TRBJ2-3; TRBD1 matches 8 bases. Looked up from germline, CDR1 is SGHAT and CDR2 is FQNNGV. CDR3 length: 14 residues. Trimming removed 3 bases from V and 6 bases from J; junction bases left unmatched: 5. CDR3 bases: TGTGCCAGCAGCTTCCAGGGGGCAGGGGATACGCAGTATTTT. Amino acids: CASSFQGAGDTQYF.

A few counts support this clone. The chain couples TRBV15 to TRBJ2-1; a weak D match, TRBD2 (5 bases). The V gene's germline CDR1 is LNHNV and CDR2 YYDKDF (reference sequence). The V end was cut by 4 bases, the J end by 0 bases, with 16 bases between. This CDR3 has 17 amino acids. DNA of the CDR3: TGTGCCACCAGCACATCCTCTCTAGCACCCTCCTACAATGAGCAGTTCTTC. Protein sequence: CATSTSSLAPSYNEQFF. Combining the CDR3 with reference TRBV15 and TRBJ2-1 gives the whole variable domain DAMVIQNPRYQVTQFGKPVTLSCSQTLNHNVMYWYQQKSSQAPKLLFHYYDKDFNNEADTPDNFQSRRPNTSFCFLDIRSPGLGDTAMYLCATSTSSLAPSYNEQFFGPGTRLTVL.

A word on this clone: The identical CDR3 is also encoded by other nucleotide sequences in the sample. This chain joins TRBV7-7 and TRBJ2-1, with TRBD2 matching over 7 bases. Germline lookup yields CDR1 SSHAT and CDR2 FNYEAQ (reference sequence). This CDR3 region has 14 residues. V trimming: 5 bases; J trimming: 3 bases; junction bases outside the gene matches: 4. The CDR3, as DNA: TGTGCCAGCAGCCCATCTAGCGGCTACAATGAGCAGTTCTTC. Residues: CASSPSSGYNEQFF. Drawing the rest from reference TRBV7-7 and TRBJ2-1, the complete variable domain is GAGVSQSPRYKVTKRGQDVTLRCDPISSHATLYWYQQALGQGPEFLTYFNYEAQPDKSGLPSDRFSAERPEGSISTLTIQRTEQRDSAMYRCASSPSSGYNEQFFGPGTRLTVL.

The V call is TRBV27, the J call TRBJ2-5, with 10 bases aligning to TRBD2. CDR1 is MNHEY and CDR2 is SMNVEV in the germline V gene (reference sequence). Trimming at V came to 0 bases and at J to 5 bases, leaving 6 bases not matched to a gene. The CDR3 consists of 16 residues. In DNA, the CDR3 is TGTGCCAGCAGTTTATCGAGGCTAGCGGGAGTGGAGACCCAGTACTTC. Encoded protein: CASSLSRLAGVETQYF.

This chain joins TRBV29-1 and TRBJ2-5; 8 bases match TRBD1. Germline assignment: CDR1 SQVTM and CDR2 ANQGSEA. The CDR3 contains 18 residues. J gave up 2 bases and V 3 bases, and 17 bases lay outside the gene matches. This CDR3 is CSVENLGTGDFEQETQYF. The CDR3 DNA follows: TGCAGCGTTGAGAATTTGGGGACAGGAGATTTTGAACAAGAGACCCAGTACTTC.

CDR3: CASSQKQGGQETQYF. DNA for the CDR3: TGTGCCAGTAGTCAAAAGCAGGGAGGGCAAGAGACCCAGTACTTC. The chain has TRBV19 and TRBJ2-5; 7 positions match TRBD2. Losses at the gene ends were 5 bases for V and 2 bases for J; bases not matched to a gene: 8. Per germline, CDR1 LNHDA and CDR2 SQIVND (reference sequence). The CDR3 consists of 15 residues.